This T cell receptor (beta chain) was identified in a study of cytomegalovirus exposure and HLA in healthy donors. The PCR ran on 60 Vbeta and 13 Jbeta primers. Produced via immunoSEQ multiplex PCR; TCRdb's table is partial and in-frame only. This table holds about 160,000 clones, around 83% found once. Study-level results: For most TCR sequences rarity was the rule, although some public TCRs occurred in many donors. Differences between HLA loci emerged in a later analysis of TCR association rates, with DRB1 most and HLA-C fewest. Follow-up analysis later connected one missense variant in DCLRE1C with trimming of TCR beta V- and J-genes. In vitro experiments confirmed that a few CMV-associated chains were specific for CMV antigens.

Germline V CDR1 and CDR2: MRHNA, SNTAGT. This CDR3 contains 14 residues. Trimming removed 2 bases from V and 8 bases from J, with 15 bases in between. As concerns this clone: The antigen is undetermined.

V is TRBV6-4 and J is TRBJ1-2, with a weak D call TRBD1 (6 bases). This TCR came from a man between 18 and 35 years old in good health and CMV-seropositive. Sequencing was done on a sample of PBMCs. CDR3 nucleotides: TGTGCCAGCAGTGACGTGGCAGGGGTCGGGGGCTACACCTTC. Protein sequence: CASSDVAGVGGYTF.